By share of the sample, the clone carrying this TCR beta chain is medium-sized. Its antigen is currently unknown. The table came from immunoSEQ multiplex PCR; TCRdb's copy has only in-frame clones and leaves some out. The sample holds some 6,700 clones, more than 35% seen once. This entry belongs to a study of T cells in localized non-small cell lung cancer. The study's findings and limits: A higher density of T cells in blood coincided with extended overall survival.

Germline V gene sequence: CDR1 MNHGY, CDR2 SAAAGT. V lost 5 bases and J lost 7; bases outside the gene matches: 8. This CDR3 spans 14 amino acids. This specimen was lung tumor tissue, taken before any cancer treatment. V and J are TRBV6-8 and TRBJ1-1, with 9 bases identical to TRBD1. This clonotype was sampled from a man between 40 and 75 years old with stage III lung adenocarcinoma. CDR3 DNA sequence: TGTGCCAGCAGTCCCGGGACAGGGAGAATTGAAGCTTTCTTT. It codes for CASSPGTGRIEAFF.